These T cell receptor beta chains were read from a single sample in a study of blood T cell repertoires in COVID-19. Using immunoSEQ multiplex PCR, the repertoire was profiled, and TCRdb retains in-frame clones only, with some absent. The sample has about 160,000 clones; 75% to 90% are singletons. Sequenced material: peripheral blood. These TCRs come from a human donor in a cohort sampled during active COVID-19. Both conserved end residues are part of each CDR3. Fields, in order: D gene, J gene, V gene, clone size, CDR3 protein, CDR3 DNA. The D gene is left open where the match is weak. Clone size is shown for a subset of rows, as once, few, many or a class of expanded clone.

D: -; J: TRBJ2-3; V: TRBV7-9; size: -; CDR3: CASTITDTQYF; DNA: TGTGCCAGCACTATCACAGATACGCAGTATTTT
D: TRBD1; J: TRBJ1-1; V: TRBV7-2; size: -; CDR3: CASSLGVPDRGGLAFF; DNA: TGTGCCAGCAGCTTAGGGGTCCCGGACAGGGGGGGGTTAGCTTTCTTT
D: -; J: TRBJ2-7; V: TRBV18; size: -; CDR3: CASSPLEQTYEQYF; DNA: TGTGCCAGCTCACCTCTGGAACAGACCTACGAGCAGTACTTC
D: -; J: TRBJ2-7; V: TRBV5-5; size: -; CDR3: CASSWALRSYEQYF; DNA: TGTGCCAGCAGCTGGGCCCTCAGGTCGTACGAGCAGTACTTC
D: -; J: TRBJ1-6; V: TRBV30; size: -; CDR3: CAWTLPDRSNSPLHF; DNA: TGTGCCTGGACGCTTCCCGACAGAAGTAATTCACCCCTCCACTTT
D: TRBD2; J: TRBJ2-1; V: TRBV4-1; size: -; CDR3: CASSPHGTNVHNEQFF; DNA: TGCGCCAGCAGCCCGCATGGGACTAATGTACACAATGAGCAGTTCTTC
D: -; J: TRBJ1-5; V: TRBV4-1; size: -; CDR3: CASSQDLRGARVWF; DNA: TGCGCCAGCAGCCAAGATCTTCGGGGGGCGCGGGTTTGGTTT
D: -; J: TRBJ1-4; V: TRBV6-6; size: -; CDR3: CASSYAGEKLFF; DNA: TGTGCCAGCAGTTACGCAGGTGAAAAACTGTTTTTT
D: TRBD2; J: TRBJ2-3; V: TRBV30; size: -; CDR3: CAWSWAGDPDTQYF; DNA: TGTGCCTGGAGTTGGGCGGGGGACCCAGATACGCAGTATTTT
D: -; J: TRBJ1-6; V: TRBV28; size: -; CDR3: CASSHPRFTYNSPLHF; DNA: TGTGCCAGCAGTCACCCCAGGTTCACCTATAATTCACCCCTCCACTTT
D: -; J: TRBJ1-2; V: TRBV7-9; size: -; CDR3: CASSLGQGPNYGYTF; DNA: TGTGCCAGCAGCTTAGGCCAGGGCCCCAACTATGGCTACACCTTC
D: -; J: TRBJ1-2; V: TRBV7-8; size: -; CDR3: CASSLEMGGYTF; DNA: TGTGCCAGCAGCCTCGAGATGGGCGGCTACACCTTC
D: -; J: TRBJ1-2; V: TRBV21-1; size: -; CDR3: CASSLRTEGYTF; DNA: TGTGCCAGCAGCCTTAGGACAGAAGGCTACACCTTC
D: TRBD1; J: TRBJ1-2; V: TRBV15; size: -; CDR3: CATSPRQGATSGYTF; DNA: TGTGCCACCAGCCCACGACAGGGGGCCACGAGTGGCTACACCTTC
D: TRBD2; J: TRBJ2-3; V: TRBV27; size: -; CDR3: CASRNDLAGGWGTQYF; DNA: TGTGCCAGCAGGAACGACTTAGCGGGGGGCTGGGGTACGCAGTATTTT
D: -; J: TRBJ1-4; V: TRBV7-2; size: -; CDR3: CASSLWGDGEKLFF; DNA: TGTGCCAGCAGCTTATGGGGGGACGGTGAAAAACTGTTTTTT
D: -; J: TRBJ2-7; V: TRBV4-3; size: -; CDR3: CASSQGYSRYEQYF; DNA: TGCGCCAGCAGCCAAGGTTACTCCCGCTACGAGCAGTACTTC
D: -; J: TRBJ2-5; V: TRBV11-2; size: few; CDR3: CASGAGARETQYF; DNA: TGTGCCAGCGGGGCGGGGGCGCGAGAGACCCAGTACTTC
D: TRBD2; J: TRBJ2-5; V: TRBV7-2; size: -; CDR3: CASSLGMGGEQETQYF; DNA: TGTGCCAGCAGCTTAGGGATGGGGGGGGAGCAAGAGACCCAGTACTTC
D: -; J: TRBJ1-6; V: TRBV3-1/TRBV3-2; size: -; CDR3: CAKGGVRSYNSPLHF; DNA: TGTGCCAAGGGCGGGGTTCGGTCCTATAATTCACCCCTCCACTTT
D: -; J: TRBJ2-5; V: TRBV7-9; size: -; CDR3: CASSPRGSAQYF; DNA: TGTGCCAGCAGCCCTCGGGGTTCGGCCCAGTACTTC
D: TRBD1; J: TRBJ2-3; V: TRBV2; size: -; CDR3: CASSEQGAPDTQYF; DNA: TGTGCCAGCAGTGAACAGGGGGCCCCAGATACGCAGTATTTT
D: TRBD1; J: TRBJ1-6; V: TRBV27; size: -; CDR3: CASRADRAATSPLHF; DNA: TGTGCCAGCAGGGCAGACAGGGCGGCTACTTCACCCCTCCACTTT
D: -; J: TRBJ1-5; V: TRBV6-2/TRBV6-3; size: -; CDR3: CASSYSTGLINQPQHF; DNA: TGTGCCAGCAGTTACTCGACGGGGTTAATCAATCAGCCCCAGCATTTT
D: TRBD1; J: TRBJ2-7; V: TRBV24-1; size: -; CDR3: CATSDSTDRGRYEQYF; DNA: TGTGCCACCAGTGATTCCACGGACAGGGGACGATACGAGCAGTACTTC
D: -; J: TRBJ2-7; V: TRBV28; size: once; CDR3: CASSPTNYEQYF; DNA: TGTGCCAGCAGTCCTACTAACTACGAGCAGTACTTC
D: -; J: TRBJ2-3; V: TRBV30; size: few; CDR3: CAWSVLGLSDTQYF; DNA: TGTGCCTGGAGTGTACTGGGACTGTCAGATACGCAGTATTTT
D: -; J: TRBJ1-2; V: TRBV12-3/TRBV12-4; size: few; CDR3: CASRSGGNYGYTF; DNA: TGTGCCAGCCGCTCCGGGGGAAACTATGGCTACACCTTC
D: TRBD1; J: TRBJ2-1; V: TRBV18; size: once; CDR3: CASSRLPGQGVDEQFF; DNA: TGTGCCAGCTCACGGCTCCCGGGACAGGGGGTTGATGAGCAGTTCTTC
D: TRBD1; J: TRBJ2-7; V: TRBV11-2; size: -; CDR3: CASSRTGGWVEQYF; DNA: TGTGCCAGCAGCCGGACAGGGGGCTGGGTCGAGCAGTACTTC
D: TRBD2; J: TRBJ2-7; V: TRBV10-1; size: once; CDR3: CASRWGGLAGGYYEQYF; DNA: TGCGCCAGCCGTTGGGGGGGACTAGCGGGAGGTTACTACGAGCAGTACTTC
D: -; J: TRBJ1-5; V: TRBV11-2; size: -; CDR3: CASSLDLLGPPYSNQPQHF; DNA: TGTGCCAGCAGCTTAGATCTGCTGGGGCCGCCTTATAGCAATCAGCCCCAGCATTTT
D: TRBD1; J: TRBJ1-1; V: TRBV4-1; size: -; CDR3: CASSQPGTGGQNTEAFF; DNA: TGCGCCAGCAGCCAACCCGGGACAGGGGGCCAGAACACTGAAGCTTTCTTT
D: TRBD2; J: TRBJ2-3; V: TRBV27; size: -; CDR3: CASSPSGGRTDTQYF; DNA: TGTGCCAGCAGCCCAAGCGGCGGGAGGACTGATACGCAGTATTTT
D: -; J: TRBJ1-6; V: TRBV5-6; size: -; CDR3: CASSPPKRAYNSPLHF; DNA: TGTGCCAGCAGCCCCCCTAAGAGGGCCTATAATTCACCCCTCCACTTT
D: TRBD1; J: TRBJ1-5; V: TRBV6-5; size: -; CDR3: CASRPRGGGGQPQHF; DNA: TGTGCCAGCAGACCTCGAGGGGGCGGAGGTCAGCCCCAGCATTTT
D: TRBD2; J: TRBJ2-2; V: TRBV18; size: -; CDR3: CASSPRGGRTGELFF; DNA: TGTGCCAGCTCACCCCGCGGGGGGCGGACCGGGGAGCTGTTTTTT
D: -; J: TRBJ2-1; V: TRBV12-5; size: -; CDR3: CASGLGSSYNEQFF; DNA: TGTGCTAGTGGTTTGGGTAGCTCCTACAATGAGCAGTTCTTC
D: -; J: TRBJ2-2; V: TRBV6-6; size: -; CDR3: CASSLGELFF; DNA: TGTGCCAGCAGCCTCGGGGAGCTGTTTTTT
D: TRBD2; J: TRBJ2-1; V: TRBV3-1/TRBV3-2; size: -; CDR3: CASSLGWAGGYNEQFF; DNA: TGTGCCAGCAGCCTCGGCTGGGCGGGAGGTTACAATGAGCAGTTCTTC
D: TRBD1; J: TRBJ1-5; V: TRBV19; size: -; CDR3: CASSVQTGEQPQHF; DNA: TGTGCCAGTAGTGTCCAAACAGGGGAGCAGCCCCAGCATTTT
D: TRBD1; J: TRBJ1-1; V: TRBV5-5; size: few; CDR3: CASSLGDRGLPNTEAFF; DNA: TGTGCCAGCAGCTTGGGAGACAGGGGTCTCCCGAACACTGAAGCTTTCTTT
D: -; J: TRBJ1-2; V: TRBV11-2; size: -; CDR3: CASSLEGRSYGYTF; DNA: TGTGCCAGCAGCTTAGAGGGCAGAAGCTATGGCTACACCTTC
D: TRBD1; J: TRBJ1-1; V: TRBV2; size: -; CDR3: CASILGQGATTEAFF; DNA: TGTGCCAGCATCCTGGGACAGGGGGCGACAACTGAAGCTTTCTTT
D: TRBD2; J: TRBJ2-7; V: TRBV7-6; size: -; CDR3: CASSLAGGLYEQYF; DNA: TGTGCCAGCAGCCTAGCGGGGGGTTTATACGAGCAGTACTTC
D: TRBD1; J: TRBJ2-6; V: TRBV7-2; size: -; CDR3: CASSLTPTGGSGANVLTF; DNA: TGTGCCAGCAGCTTGACTCCGACAGGGGGCTCCGGGGCCAACGTCCTGACTTTC
D: TRBD1; J: TRBJ1-4; V: TRBV5-1; size: once; CDR3: CASSWTGKNEKLFF; DNA: TGCGCCAGCAGCTGGACAGGGAAAAATGAAAAACTGTTTTTT
D: -; J: TRBJ2-7; V: TRBV12-3/TRBV12-4; size: -; CDR3: CASSLSFGEQYF; DNA: TGTGCCAGCAGCCTATCCTTCGGCGAGCAGTACTTC
D: TRBD2; J: TRBJ2-1; V: TRBV6-2/TRBV6-3; size: -; CDR3: CASSYKRGGGSYNEQFF; DNA: TGTGCCAGCAGTTATAAACGGGGGGGCGGGTCCTACAATGAGCAGTTCTTC
D: TRBD2; J: TRBJ2-5; V: TRBV7-2; size: few; CDR3: CASSLAHLAGGAQYF; DNA: TGTGCCAGCAGCTTAGCGCATTTAGCGGGGGGGGCCCAGTACTTC
D: -; J: TRBJ2-1; V: TRBV19; size: -; CDR3: CASSIAGSNFARYNEQFF; DNA: TGTGCCAGTAGTATAGCGGGGTCGAACTTCGCAAGGTACAATGAGCAGTTCTTC
D: TRBD1; J: TRBJ1-3; V: TRBV18; size: -; CDR3: CASSPGTGYFAGNTIYF; DNA: TGTGCCAGCTCACCGGGGACAGGGTATTTCGCTGGAAACACCATATATTTT
D: -; J: TRBJ2-6; V: TRBV24-1; size: -; CDR3: CATRSSSGANVLTF; DNA: TGTGCCACCAGAAGTAGCTCTGGGGCCAACGTCCTGACTTTC
D: -; J: TRBJ2-7; V: TRBV25-1; size: -; CDR3: CASSEEWRYEQYF; DNA: TGTGCCAGCAGTGAGGAGTGGAGATACGAGCAGTACTTC
D: TRBD1; J: TRBJ1-5; V: TRBV6-2/TRBV6-3; size: once; CDR3: CASSYGTGVQPQHF; DNA: TGTGCCAGCAGTTACGGGACAGGGGTTCAGCCCCAGCATTTT
D: TRBD1; J: TRBJ2-1; V: TRBV6-6; size: -; CDR3: CASSPGQGLDEQFF; DNA: TGTGCCAGCAGCCCCGGACAGGGTCTCGATGAGCAGTTCTTC
D: -; J: TRBJ2-7; V: TRBV30; size: -; CDR3: CAWIGLKNRTKQRRGTYEQYF; DNA: TGTGCCTGGATCGGACTGAAGAATCGGACCAAACAACGCCGAGGGACCTACGAGCAGTACTTC
D: -; J: TRBJ2-4; V: TRBV7-3; size: -; CDR3: CASSSEGQNIQYF; DNA: TGTGCCAGCAGCTCCGAAGGACAGAACATTCAGTACTTC
D: TRBD2; J: TRBJ2-7; V: TRBV27; size: once; CDR3: CASRGLAGSYEQYF; DNA: TGTGCCAGCAGGGGACTAGCGGGGTCCTACGAGCAGTACTTC